This record covers a single T cell receptor beta chain. Antigen specificity is unknown. The data were taken from a study of vaccination and CD4 T cells after COVID-19. Study background: The stimulating agents, overlapping spike peptides, came from SARS-CoV-2, HCoV-NL63, HCoV-OC43 and HCoV-229E. Study-wide results and caveats: From a median of roughly 21 to 38, SARS-CoV-2-reactive clonotypes increased, though not significantly.

Documented treatment: approximately nine-day PBMC culture with coronavirus spike peptide pools or control peptides (ViraFEST assay). With the Oncomine TCR Beta short-read assay, DNA from cultured CD4+ T cells was sequenced. One entry per CDR3 protein, called by TCRdb with MiXCR from the PCR reads. The table lists some 17,000 distinct CDR3 sequences, roughly 59% of them singletons. The CDR3 contains 18 residues. V was clipped by 0 bases and J by 0 bases, with 15 bases between them. The germline CDR1 and CDR2 sequences are SGHTA and FQGNSA. The source of this sequence is a human donor who had recovered from COVID-19. Sequencing used CD4+ T cells from blood, cultured in vitro, obtained after SARS-CoV-2 vaccination. This chain links TRBV7-2 with TRBJ1-5; D might be TRBD1 (5 bases). The CDR3 bases are TGTGCCAGCAGCTTAGCGCCAGGGTCCCTATATAGCAATCAGCCCCAGCATTTT. It translates to CASSLAPGSLYSNQPQHF.